This is a list of T cell receptor beta chains from one sample in a study of early stage breast cancer tumors. Measured with immunoSEQ multiplex PCR; TCRdb has only the in-frame clones, and not every one. The sample lists about 7,900 clones, approximately 65% seen once, with roughly 6.4% in the top ten. The sequencing input was breast tumor tissue. All receptors come from a person aged 65-85 years with breast cancer. Both conserved end residues are part of each CDR3. The order of the fields is J gene, V gene, clone size, CDR3 protein. The size entry is marked missing in some rows and otherwise reads once, few, many or a size class.

>TRBJ2-3|TRBV5-4|NA
CASSQRTSGADTQYF
>TRBJ2-6|TRBV2|few
CASKIQGSGANVLTF
>TRBJ1-5|TRBV19|few
CASSIVPGSYSNQPQHF
>TRBJ2-1|TRBV29-1|once
CSVDLGVYNEQFF
>TRBJ1-1|TRBV5-4|few
CASSPATGSNTEAFF
>TRBJ2-3|TRBV7-3|once
CASSREVADTQYF
>TRBJ1-6|TRBV14|few
CASSQKEANSPLHF
>TRBJ1-5|TRBV15|NA
CATADRANQPQHF
>TRBJ2-5|TRBV30|few
CAWKTSGGAETQYF
>TRBJ2-7|TRBV6-1|NA
CASVDGLTYEQYF
>TRBJ2-1|TRBV14|few
CASSQAVTGAREQFF
>TRBJ1-2|TRBV11-2|few
CASSLDRGPYGYTF
>TRBJ1-3|TRBV7-2|NA
CASSFGGPLIGNTIYF
>TRBJ1-6|TRBV5-5|NA
CASSPSGGLNSPLHF
>TRBJ2-3|TRBV6-6|NA
CASSGGADTQYF
>TRBJ2-5|TRBV7-6|NA
CASSSPGQGLETQYF